This T cell receptor (beta chain) appears in the sequencing data of a study of blood T cell repertoires in COVID-19. The wider study: Sources were T cells, B-cell-depleted T cells, or PBMCs; the material itself was cDNA or gDNA.

CDR1 GTSNPN and CDR2 SVGIG come from the germline V gene (reference sequence). J was trimmed by 6 bases and V by 8 bases; bases with no gene match: 4. This CDR3 is 12 amino acids long. Only in-frame clones appear in the TCRdb table, and some are missing; sequencing was by immunoSEQ multiplex PCR. The data show some 420,000 clones, 75% to 90% seen once. The chain uses TRBV30 and TRBJ1-4; 9 nucleotides line up with TRBD1. The specimen was PBMCs or T cells enriched from blood (not recorded which). The sequence derives from a man aged 30 to 45 who had recovered from COVID-19. The CDR3 here is CALGTGYEKLFF. DNA of the CDR3: TGTGCCCTCGGGACAGGGTATGAAAAACTGTTTTTT.